This T cell receptor (beta chain) originates from a study of OX40 agonist ivuxolimab in advanced cancers. Study-wide context: Eligibility rules accepted prior anti-PD-1, anti-PD-L1 or anti-CTLA-4 therapy, and 40% to 50% had some. Partial responses were achieved by three patients, of whom one had hepatocellular carcinoma and two had cutaneous melanoma. Notes on the study in general: Doses of 0.1 to 3.0 mg/kg were accompanied by clonal expansion of CD4+ and CD8+ blood T cells by week 6. Clonal expansion was among the lowest in partial responders at 0.1-3.0 mg/kg, especially CD8+.

Turning to this clone: As yet, its antigen is unknown.

Between the trimmed V and J ends, which lost 2 bases and 0 bases, there was a span of 7 bases. Per the germline V gene, CDR1 is SQVTM and CDR2 is ANQGSEA. This CDR3 spans 13 amino acids. The table came from immunoSEQ multiplex PCR; TCRdb's copy has only in-frame clones and leaves some out. The sample lists 45,000 to 60,000 clones, 80% to 95% occurring once. The gene calls are TRBV29-1 and TRBJ1-1; D gene ambiguous. The clonotype originates from an adult with an advanced solid tumor such as melanoma, head and neck, liver or kidney cancer. Specimen: CD4+ or CD8+ T cells sorted from blood, collected in a trial of the OX40 agonist ivuxolimab. CDR3 sequence (DNA): TGCAGCGTTGAAAGGGATCTGAACACTGAAGCTTTCTTT. This translates into CSVERDLNTEAFF.